This TCR beta chain was found in a study of cytomegalovirus exposure and HLA in healthy donors. Measured with immunoSEQ multiplex PCR; TCRdb has only the in-frame clones, and not every one. The table shows about 110,000 clones, with around 95% occurring only once. Concerning this clone itself: Its target is unknown.

Study-wide points: The classifier was said to identify cytomegalovirus status with high specificity and sensitivity. The authors enumerated over 150 TCR beta chains as linked to cytomegalovirus.

CDR3 length equals 17 residues. Germline V gene data show CDR1 as KGHSH and CDR2 as LQKENI. With 3 bases clipped from V and 0 bases from J, the junction kept 7 bases outside the gene matches. The clonotype originates from a woman between 18 and 29 years old in good health and CMV-seronegative. The V and J genes are TRBV18 and TRBJ2-1; the match to TRBD1 covers 8 bases. The material sequenced was PBMCs. This CDR3 reads CASSPGTGTLSYNEQFF. The CDR3 DNA reads as TGTGCCAGCTCACCTGGGACAGGCACCCTCTCCTACAATGAGCAGTTCTTC.